A selection of T cell receptor beta chains follows, all from one sample in a study of T cell responses to AZD1222 COVID-19 vaccine. Some clones are missing from TCRdb's copy, which holds only in-frame ones; the method was immunoSEQ multiplex PCR. The data hold around 110,000 clones, with around 92% observed a single time. Sequencing was performed on peripheral blood, taken on day 0 of AZD1222 vaccination. These receptors were collected from an adult in good health. CDR3s include the opening cysteine and the closing phenylalanine or tryptophan. The order of the fields is D gene, clone size, J gene, V gene, CDR3 length, CDR3 DNA, CDR3 protein. A D gene is named only where the DNA matches it firmly. Size is stated for part of the rows, as once, few or many counts, or as a class when the clone is expanded.

.	.	TRBJ1-1	TRBV27	17	TGTGCCAGCAGTCCCCTTACCTTTCAGGGGATGAACACTGAAGCTTTCTTT	CASSPLTFQGMNTEAFF
.	.	TRBJ2-4	TRBV21-1	14	TGTGCCAGCAGCCTGACCGCGGGTAAAAACATTCAGTACTTC	CASSLTAGKNIQYF
TRBD1	.	TRBJ1-1	TRBV7-8	17	TGTGCCAGCCTCTCCGGGACAGGGGCCCACCCGAACACTGAAGCTTTCTTT	CASLSGTGAHPNTEAFF
.	.	TRBJ1-2	TRBV29-1	16	TGCAGCGTTGAAGATGTGGGGCAGGCTCCCAAAGGAGGCTACACCTTC	CSVEDVGQAPKGGYTF
.	.	TRBJ1-5	TRBV3-1/TRBV3-2	15	TGTGCCAGCAGCCGGGGTGGTGGGAGCAATCAGCCCCAGCATTTT	CASSRGGGSNQPQHF
TRBD1	.	TRBJ1-4	TRBV5-6	16	TGTGCCAGCAGCTCGACAGGGGCGATACCGTATGAAAAACTGTTTTTT	CASSSTGAIPYEKLFF
TRBD1	.	TRBJ1-1	TRBV7-3	15	TGTGCCAGCAGCTTAACCGGACAGGGGAACACTGAAGCTTTCTTT	CASSLTGQGNTEAFF
TRBD2	.	TRBJ2-3	TRBV7-3	16	TGTGCCAGCAGCCCTGGGACTAGCCGGGGCACAGATACGCAGTATTTT	CASSPGTSRGTDTQYF
.	.	TRBJ1-3	TRBV9	21	TGTGCCAGCAGCGTAGATGGCAGAACCGTCTCTTACTCCCCCACTGGAAACACCATATATTTT	CASSVDGRTVSYSPTGNTIYF
.	.	TRBJ1-1	TRBV4-1	15	TGCGCCAGCAGCCAAGGGTCGATGGGGGACACTGAAGCTTTCTTT	CASSQGSMGDTEAFF
TRBD2	.	TRBJ2-1	TRBV6-4	15	TGTGCCAGCAGGAGACTAGCGGGAGCGTACAATGAGCAGTTCTTC	CASRRLAGAYNEQFF
.	.	TRBJ1-2	TRBV30	9	TGTGCCTGGAAACCTTGCTACACCTTC	CAWKPCYTF
TRBD2	.	TRBJ2-2	TRBV27	15	TGTGCCAGCACGGGTCTAGCGGGAGCTGCCGGGGAGCTGTTTTTT	CASTGLAGAAGELFF
.	.	TRBJ1-5	TRBV29-1	14	TGCAGCGTTAGCACAGGGATGGGCAATCAGCCCCAGCATTTT	CSVSTGMGNQPQHF
.	.	TRBJ1-1	TRBV15	13	TGTGCCACCAGCTCCGCGAGGCAGCTTGGAGCTTTCTTT	CATSSARQLGAFF
.	once	TRBJ1-2	TRBV2	13	TGTGCCAGCAGACCGGAAGGGGTTGGGGGCTACACCTTC	CASRPEGVGGYTF
.	.	TRBJ1-4	TRBV4-1	16	TGCGCCAGCAGCCAAGAAGTCGGCAGGGCGCATGAAAAACTGTTTTTT	CASSQEVGRAHEKLFF
.	.	TRBJ2-2	TRBV27	13	TGTGCCAGCAGTTTTGGTAGGACCGGGGAGCTGTTTTTT	CASSFGRTGELFF
TRBD2	.	TRBJ2-1	TRBV7-3	15	TGTGCCAGCAGTTCCGGTCTAGCGGGAGTAAATGAGCAGTTCTTC	CASSSGLAGVNEQFF
.	.	TRBJ1-1	TRBV29-1	12	TGCAGCGTTGTGCCGAGGGGCACTGAAGCTTTCTTT	CSVVPRGTEAFF
.	.	TRBJ1-2	TRBV7-9	11	TGTGCCAGCAGCTTAAACACGGGCTACACCTTC	CASSLNTGYTF
.	.	TRBJ2-2	TRBV18	17	TGTGCCAGCTCACATACCTTGGGGCGCGGGAACACCGGGGAGCTGTTTTTT	CASSHTLGRGNTGELFF
.	once	TRBJ1-5	TRBV7-3	13	TGTGCCAGCAGCCCCGGAGAGAATCAGCCCCAGCATTTT	CASSPGENQPQHF
TRBD1	.	TRBJ1-3	TRBV29-1	16	TGCAGCGTTGAAAAGGGACAGGGGGATTCCGTGGACACCATATATTTT	CSVEKGQGDSVDTIYF
TRBD2	.	TRBJ2-6	TRBV28	20	TGTGCCAGCAGTTTATTTATACGACTAGCGGGAGGAACTGGGGCCAACGTCCTGACTTTC	CASSLFIRLAGGTGANVLTF
TRBD2	.	TRBJ2-7	TRBV4-1	13	TGCGCCAGCAGCCAAGATAGGGCGGGAGGGCAGTACTTC	CASSQDRAGGQYF
.	.	TRBJ1-1	TRBV27	15	TGTGCCAGCTTCCAAAAAAGGGTTCCAATCACTGAAGCTTTCTTT	CASFQKRVPITEAFF
.	.	TRBJ2-2	TRBV19	14	TGTGCCAGTAGTCACCGCATGGATGTCGGGGAGCTGTTTTTT	CASSHRMDVGELFF
.	once	TRBJ1-6	TRBV5-5	15	TGTGCCAGCAGCACACAGGGAAAGGGTAATTCACCCCTCCACTTT	CASSTQGKGNSPLHF
.	.	TRBJ2-3	TRBV13	14	TGTGCCAGCAGCTTAAGGGGACTCAGAGATACGCAGTATTTT	CASSLRGLRDTQYF
TRBD2	.	TRBJ2-3	TRBV29-1	17	TGCAGCGCGCGAACACGGACTAGAAACGTGTGGACAGATACGCAGTATTTT	CSARTRTRNVWTDTQYF
.	.	TRBJ2-5	TRBV21-1	19	TGTGCCAGCAGCATGCCGCCCCAGGGACTAGCGGAGGGCCAAGAGACCCAGTACTTC	CASSMPPQGLAEGQETQYF
.	.	TRBJ1-1	TRBV27	15	TGTGCCAGCAGTTTAACCGGGGCGCGGGGCACTGAAGCTTTCTTT	CASSLTGARGTEAFF
.	.	TRBJ1-5	TRBV13	15	TGTGCCAGCAGCTTTAGAGAAGATAGCAATCAGCCCCAGCATTTT	CASSFREDSNQPQHF
.	.	TRBJ1-6	TRBV6-1	13	TGTGCCAGCAGTCCCTTAGGAAATTCACCCCTCCACTTT	CASSPLGNSPLHF
.	.	TRBJ1-4	TRBV18	14	TGTGCCAGCTCACAGGGGGATAGTGGTGAAAAACTGTTTTTT	CASSQGDSGEKLFF
.	.	TRBJ2-6	TRBV27	16	TGTGCCAGCAGTTTATTGTTGGGCTCTGGGGCCAACGTCCTGACTTTC	CASSLLLGSGANVLTF
.	few	TRBJ2-7	TRBV2	11	TGTGCCAGCAGACCGGGCTACGAGCAGTACTTC	CASRPGYEQYF
TRBD2	.	TRBJ2-7	TRBV20-1	15	TGCAGTGCTAGTTATCTCCGGACTAGGTTGATCGAGCAGTACTTC	CSASYLRTRLIEQYF
.	few	TRBJ1-4	TRBV28	16	TGTGCCAGCAGTTACTGGGACATAAGTGCGAATGAAAAACTGTTTTTT	CASSYWDISANEKLFF
.	few	TRBJ2-2	TRBV27	13	TGTGCCAGCAGACAGACAGAGTCCGGGGAGCTGTTTTTT	CASRQTESGELFF
.	.	TRBJ1-4	TRBV30	11	TGTGCCTGGAGTATAAGGGAAAAACTGTTTTTT	CAWSIREKLFF
TRBD1	.	TRBJ2-7	TRBV30	13	TGTGCCTGGAGTGCGGGACAGGGGGGCGAGCAGTACTTC	CAWSAGQGGEQYF